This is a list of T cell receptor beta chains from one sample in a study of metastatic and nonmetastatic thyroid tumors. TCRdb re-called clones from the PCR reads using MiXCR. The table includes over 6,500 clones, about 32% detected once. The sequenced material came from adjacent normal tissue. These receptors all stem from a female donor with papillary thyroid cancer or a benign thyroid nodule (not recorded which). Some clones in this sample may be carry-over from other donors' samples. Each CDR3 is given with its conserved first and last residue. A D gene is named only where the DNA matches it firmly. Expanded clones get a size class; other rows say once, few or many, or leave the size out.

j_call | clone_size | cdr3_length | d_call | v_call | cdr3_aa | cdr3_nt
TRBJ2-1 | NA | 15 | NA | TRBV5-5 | CASSRDGTSYNEQFF | TGTGCCAGCAGTCGAGACGGTACCTCCTACAATGAGCAGTTCTTC
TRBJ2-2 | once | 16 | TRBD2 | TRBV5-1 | CASSLLGGGNTGELFF | TGCGCCAGCAGCTTGTTGGGCGGGGGAAACACCGGGGAGCTGTTTTTT
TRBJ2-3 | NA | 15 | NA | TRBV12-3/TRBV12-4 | CASRIGGLLGDTQYF | TGTGCCAGCAGGATCGGGGGGCTCCTTGGGGATACGCAGTATTTT
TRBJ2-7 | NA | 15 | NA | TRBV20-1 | CSARVDTSSSYEQYF | TGCAGTGCTAGAGTGGACACCTCGAGCTCCTACGAGCAGTACTTC
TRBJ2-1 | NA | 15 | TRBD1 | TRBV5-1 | CASSPTGTSYNEQFF | TGCGCCAGCAGCCCGACAGGGACGTCCTACAATGAGCAGTTCTTC
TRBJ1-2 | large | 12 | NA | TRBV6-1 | CAPSLASGGYTF | TGTGCCCCTTCCCTGGCGAGCGGTGGCTACACCTTC
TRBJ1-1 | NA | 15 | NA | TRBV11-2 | CASRQGPRLNTEAFF | TGTGCCAGCAGACAAGGACCCCGGTTGAACACTGAAGCTTTCTTT
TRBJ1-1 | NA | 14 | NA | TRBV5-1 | CASSLGRYNTEAFF | TGCGCCAGCAGCTTGGGACGGTACAACACTGAAGCTTTCTTT
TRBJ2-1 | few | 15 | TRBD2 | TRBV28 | CASSFRSSGRAEQFF | TGTGCCAGCAGTTTTAGGTCTAGCGGGAGAGCCGAGCAGTTCTTC
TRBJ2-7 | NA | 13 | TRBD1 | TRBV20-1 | CSALGTGGNEQYF | TGCAGTGCTCTCGGGACAGGGGGTAACGAGCAGTACTTC
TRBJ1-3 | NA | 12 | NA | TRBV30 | CAWSDSGNTIYF | TGTGCCTGGAGTGACAGTGGAAACACCATATATTTT
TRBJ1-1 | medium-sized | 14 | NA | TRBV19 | CASSIGSHNTEAFF | TGTGCCAGTAGTATAGGTAGTCATAACACTGAAGCTTTCTTT
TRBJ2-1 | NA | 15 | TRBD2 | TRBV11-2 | CASSQGLAGVNEQFF | TGTGCCAGCAGCCAGGGACTAGCGGGAGTCAATGAGCAGTTCTTC
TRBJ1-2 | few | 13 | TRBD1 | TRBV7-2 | CASSPDRGGGYTF | TGTGCCAGCAGCCCGGACAGGGGGGGGGGCTACACCTTC
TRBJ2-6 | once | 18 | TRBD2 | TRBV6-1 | CASSGGGLDTSGANVLTF | TGTGCCAGCAGTGGGGGGGGGTTAGACACCTCTGGGGCCAACGTCCTGACTTTC
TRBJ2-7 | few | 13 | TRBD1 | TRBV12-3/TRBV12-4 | CASSLSGGSEQYF | TGTGCCAGCAGTTTGTCAGGGGGCTCCGAGCAGTACTTC
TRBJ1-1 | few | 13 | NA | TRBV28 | CASSFPLSPEAFF | TGTGCCAGCAGTTTCCCCTTATCTCCTGAAGCTTTCTTT
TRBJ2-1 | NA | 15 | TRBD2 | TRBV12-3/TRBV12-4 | CASSPISSGREEQFF | TGTGCCAGCAGCCCAATATCTAGCGGGAGGGAAGAGCAGTTCTTC
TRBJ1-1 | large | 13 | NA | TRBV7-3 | CASSLTAGTEAFF | TGTGCCAGCAGCTTAACAGCGGGCACTGAAGCTTTCTTT
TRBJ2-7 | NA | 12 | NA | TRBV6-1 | CASRGFGREQYF | TGTGCCAGCAGGGGGTTTGGGAGGGAGCAGTACTTC
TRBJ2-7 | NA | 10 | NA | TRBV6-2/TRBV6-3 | CASSYSKLYF | TGTGCCAGCAGTTACTCGAAGCTGTACTTC
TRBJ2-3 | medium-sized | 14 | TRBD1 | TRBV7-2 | CASSLYDRGRTQYF | TGTGCCAGCAGCTTATACGACAGGGGTAGGACGCAGTATTTT
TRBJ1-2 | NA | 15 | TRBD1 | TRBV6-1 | CASRQAGQGVYGYTF | TGTGCCAGCAGGCAGGCGGGACAGGGGGTCTATGGCTACACCTTC
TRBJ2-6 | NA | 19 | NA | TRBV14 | CASSQDPTQSIAGANVLTF | TGTGCCAGCAGCCAAGATCCCACTCAGTCGATAGCTGGGGCCAACGTCCTGACTTTC